One sample yielded the 8 T cell receptor beta chains listed below, sequenced in a study of beta chain features in type 1 diabetes. The sequenced template was cDNA made from the entire isolated RNA. The repertoire was sequenced with immunoSEQ multiplex PCR; TCRdb's copy has only in-frame clones and lacks some. The table shows under 900,000 clones, with roughly 17% occurring only once. Sequencing was done on a sample of naive CD4+ T cells from blood. All receptors come from a woman aged 18-35 years in good health.

The chain has TRBV4-3 and TRBJ1-1; D remains unclear. The CDR3 covers 14 residues. Per germline, CDR1 LGHNA and CDR2 YSLEER. The germline V and J ends were trimmed by 2 bases and 4 bases, with 11 bases remaining between them. This chain's CDR3 is CASSQSVAGTEAFF. The CDR3 DNA sequence: TGCGCCAGCAGCCAATCAGTAGCGGGCACTGAAGCTTTCTTT.

The rearrangement joins TRBV28 to TRBJ2-7; D is unclear. The CDR3 length is 13 residues. Germline V gives CDR1 MDHEN, CDR2 SYDVKM. With 6 bases removed from V and 0 bases from J, the gap between germline ends came to 9 bases. In DNA form, the CDR3 reads TGTGCCAGCAGACGTACTATCTCCTACGAGCAGTACTTC. This codes for CASRRTISYEQYF. The full variable domain, in which reference TRBV28 and TRBJ2-7 provide the parts outside the CDR3, is DVKVTQSSRYLVKRTGEKVFLECVQDMDHENMFWYRQDPGLGLRLIYFSYDVKMKEKGDIPEGYSVSREKKERFSLILESASTNQTSMYLCASRRTISYEQYFGPGTRLTVT.

As to this clone: Its ends do not fully match the called genes, so a read error is possible. V gene TRBV4-2 combines with J gene TRBJ1-2; D perhaps matches TRBD1 (6 bases). This CDR3 has 12 amino acids. Germline values: CDR1 LGHNA, CDR2 YNFKEQ. CDR3 bases: TGTGCCAGCAGCCAAGACCCTCACAGGGTAGCCTTC. Protein: CASSQDPHRVAF.

The genes are TRBV5-4 and TRBJ1-1; D remains ambiguous. The germline V gene has CDR1 SGHNT and CDR2 YYREEE (reference sequence). The length of the CDR3 is 16 residues. Trimming shortened V by 1 base and J by 5 bases, and 18 bases separated the two germline ends. In nucleotides, the CDR3 is TGTGCCAGCAGCTTGTTGGGCCATCGACTCAATACTGAAGCTTTCTTT. The encoded protein is CASSLLGHRLNTEAFF.

The chain is built from TRBV11-2 and TRBJ2-5, with D perhaps assigned TRBD1 or TRBD2 (5 bases each). Per germline, CDR1 SGHAT and CDR2 FQNNGV. The CDR3 spans 16 residues. Trimming left V 6 bases short and J 2 bases short, with 19 bases between. The chain's CDR3 is CASRSGLGRGQETQYF. DNA of the CDR3: TGTGCCAGCAGATCCGGTCTGGGACGGGGACAAGAGACCCAGTACTTC.

In its sample, this clone was seen a few times. The rearrangement links TRBV2 to TRBJ1-5, with 7 bases that match TRBD1. Germline V gives CDR1 SNHLY, CDR2 FYNNEI. This CDR3 is built from 14 residues. J was trimmed by 5 bases and V by 7 bases; bases with no gene match: 8. CDR3 in DNA: TGTGCCAGCAAAGACAGGGTGGGGGATCAGCCCCAGCATTTT. Translated, it gives CASKDRVGDQPQHF.

In its sample, this clone was seen a few times. The genes are TRBV9 and TRBJ1-1; the D gene is possibly TRBD1 (6 bases). This CDR3 spans 16 amino acids. Germline lookup yields CDR1 SGDLS and CDR2 YYNGEE. Trimming left V 3 bases short and J 0 bases short, with 15 bases between. The CDR3 here is CASSELYGQLNTEAFF. CDR3 nucleotides: TGTGCCAGCAGCGAGCTCTACGGACAGCTGAACACTGAAGCTTTCTTT.

This clone was seen a few times. V and J are TRBV7-9 and TRBJ2-1, with 14 nucleotides matching TRBD2. Trimming cost V 5 bases and J 6 bases; bases outside gene matches: 6. The CDR3 is made up of 16 amino acids. Per the germline V gene, CDR1 is SEHNR and CDR2 is FQNEAQ (reference sequence). The CDR3, as DNA: TGTGCCAGCAGCGGATTGGGACTAGCGGGAGCCAATGAGCAGTTCTTC. Its protein product is CASSGLGLAGANEQFF. Using reference TRBV7-9 and TRBJ2-1 for the parts outside the CDR3, the full variable domain is DTGVSQNPRHKITKRGQNVTFRCDPISEHNRLYWYRQTLGQGPEFLTYFQNEAQLEKSRLLSDRFSAERPKGSFSTLEIQRTEQGDSAMYLCASSGLGLAGANEQFFGPGTRLTVL.